This T cell receptor (beta chain) originates from a study of T-cell memory formation after mild COVID-19. TCRdb re-analysed the 5' RACE reads in MiXCR, keeping a single row per CDR3 protein. The data contain approximately 300,000 distinct CDR3 sequences, less than 20% of them seen just once; the ten biggest clones take up roughly 22%. Germline V lookup: CDR1 SGHVS, CDR2 FQNEAQ. The length of the CDR3 is 16 residues. Losses at the gene ends were 5 bases for V and 4 bases for J; bases not matched to a gene: 11. This chain joins TRBV7-8 and TRBJ1-5, with 7 bases aligning to TRBD1. This clonotype was obtained from a man aged 18 to 30 who had mild COVID-19 (a few samples of this study predate the infection). Cell type and time point are not known. The sample consisted of PBMCs or a T cell subset sorted from them (not recorded which). CDR3 loop: CASSPQQGNGNQPQHF. The CDR3 nucleotides are TGTGCCAGCAGCCCACAACAGGGGAATGGAAATCAGCCCCAGCATTTT.